This T cell receptor (beta chain) is drawn from a study of blood T cell repertoires in COVID-19. Study-wide background: From the United States, Italy and Spain came samples of acute and convalescent COVID-19. In each case, the material was cDNA or gDNA derived from T cells, B-cell-depleted T cells, or PBMCs.

Source study methods: How many nucleated cells were present was estimated from reference gene primer amplification. Clones were sequenced by immunoSEQ multiplex PCR, and TCRdb holds only the in-frame ones, with some missing. V, J and clone size reflect that table, while D and trimming were determined from the DNA. The table lists 130,000 to 150,000 clones, 80% of them singletons, with 3.5% to 4% in the top ten. This clone is labeled medium-sized. V gave up 0 bases and J gave up 8 bases, with 11 bases separating them. This CDR3 is 13 amino acids long. Germline V gives CDR1 GTSNPN, CDR2 SVGIG (reference sequence).

The V call is TRBV30, the J call TRBJ2-1; D is ambiguous. Source material: peripheral blood. The TCR was taken from a man in his sixties or seventies who had recovered from COVID-19. CDR3 DNA sequence: TGTGCCTGGAGTGTATCCCTTGCGGATGAGCAGTTCTTC. Its translation is CAWSVSLADEQFF.